The next 15 T cell receptor beta chains were all read from a single sample in a study of OX40 agonist ivuxolimab in advanced cancers. Sequencing used immunoSEQ multiplex PCR; TCRdb keeps in-frame clones, though not all of them. The profile shows approximately 81,000 clones, 88% of them singletons. Specimen: CD4+ or CD8+ T cells sorted from blood, collected in a trial of the OX40 agonist ivuxolimab. Source of these receptors: an adult with an advanced solid tumor such as melanoma, head and neck, liver or kidney cancer.

The chain has TRBV7-2 and TRBJ1-2, with unresolved D. Trimming pared 5 bases from V and 8 bases from J, leaving 21 bases between. The germline V gene encodes CDR1 SGHTA and CDR2 FQGNSA. The CDR3 totals 15 residues. Written as DNA, the CDR3 is TGTGCCAGCAGCCCCATTCTGCAGGCAACGGGGGGCTACACCTTC. Protein product: CASSPILQATGGYTF.

The chain has TRBV2 and TRBJ1-1; 7 bases fit TRBD1. The CDR3 is made up of 14 amino acids. CDR1 is SNHLY, CDR2 FYNNEI, per germline. The trim removed 5 bases at V and 0 bases at J, leaving 3 bases unmatched. The CDR3 DNA reads TGTGCCAGCAGTTATCAGGGGGTGAACACTGAAGCTTTCTTT. It encodes CASSYQGVNTEAFF.

This clone appeared a single time. The V gene is TRBV18, the J gene TRBJ1-5; no clear D. Germline lookup yields CDR1 KGHSH and CDR2 LQKENI. This CDR3 is built from 16 residues. V gave up 3 bases and J gave up 3 bases, with 15 bases separating them. CDR3 bases: TGTGCCAGCTCACCTCCGGAACTCAGGAACAATCAGCCCCAGCATTTT. Residues: CASSPPELRNNQPQHF.

The rearrangement uses TRBV2 and TRBJ2-7; D remains unclear. V lost 0 bases to trimming and J lost 4 bases, with 1 base between them. The CDR3 totals 11 residues. The germline V gene encodes CDR1 SNHLY and CDR2 FYNNEI. Here the CDR3 reads CASSEAYEQYF. The CDR3 bases are TGTGCCAGCAGTGAAGCGTACGAGCAGTACTTC.

The chain combines TRBV11-2 with TRBJ1-3; a weak D match, TRBD1 (6 bases). The DNA end is more similar to TRBJ2-2, so the J call may be wrong. Looked up from germline, CDR1 is SGHAT and CDR2 is FQNNGV. This CDR3 region has 14 residues. CDR3 DNA sequence: TGTGCCAGCAGATGGACAGCCAACACCGGGGAGCTGTTTTTT. This codes for CASRWTANTGELFF.

The table lists this clone with a count of one. This chain joins TRBV9 and TRBJ1-2, with D perhaps TRBD1 (5 bases). CDR1 and CDR2 (germline): SGDLS, YYNGEE. Trimming left V 0 bases short and J 4 bases short, with 10 bases between. The CDR3 has 14 amino acids. The CDR3 here is CASSVEGMGYGYTF. In nucleotides, the CDR3 is TGTGCCAGCAGCGTAGAGGGGATGGGCTATGGCTACACCTTC.

V usage is TRBV18 and J usage is TRBJ2-1; D perhaps matches TRBD2 (5 bases). V was cut by 0 bases and J by 0 bases, with 12 bases left in between. The CDR3 extends over 17 amino acids. In germline, CDR1 is KGHSH, CDR2 LQKENI. The CDR3 DNA sequence: TGTGCCAGCTCACCACCGGTCCGGGATAGCTCCTACAATGAGCAGTTCTTC. It is translated as CASSPPVRDSSYNEQFF.

The rearrangement uses TRBV5-4 and TRBJ2-5; tentatively, D is TRBD1 (5 bases). From germline, CDR1 is SGHNT and CDR2 YYREEE (reference sequence). Trimming stripped 4 bases from V and 4 bases from J, with 17 bases between. The length of the CDR3 is 15 residues. DNA of the CDR3: TGTGCCAGCAGCCGTCCAGGGAACCAGGGAGAGACCCAGTACTTC. It is translated as CASSRPGNQGETQYF. The whole variable domain, filled in from reference TRBV5-4 and TRBJ2-5, reads ETGVTQSPTHLIKTRGQQVTLRCSSQSGHNTVSWYQQALGQGPQFIFQYYREEENGRGNFPPRFSGLQFPNYSSELNVNALELDDSALYLCASSRPGNQGETQYFGPGTRLLVL.

The chain employs TRBV4-2 and TRBJ1-6; no clear D gene. The CDR3 covers 14 residues. CDR1 and CDR2 (germline): LGHNA, YNFKEQ. Deletions cut 0 bases from V and 7 bases from J, with 7 bases between. CDR3 amino acids: CASSQEGGNSPLHF. The CDR3, as DNA: TGTGCCAGCAGCCAAGAGGGCGGAAATTCACCCCTCCACTTT.

The chain employs TRBV6-1 and TRBJ2-7, with D perhaps TRBD1 (5 bases). CDR3 length equals 14 residues. Germline values: CDR1 MNHNS, CDR2 SASEGT. V was shortened by 0 bases and J by 3 bases, with 9 bases between the two germline ends. CDR3 DNA: TGTGCCAGCAGTGAAGCGCCAGGGAACTACGAGCAGTACTTC. As protein: CASSEAPGNYEQYF.

On this clone: At one end the junction does not follow the germline gene, possibly because of a read error. The chain combines TRBV7-9 with TRBJ2-7; weak D call: TRBD2 (7 bases). The CDR3 is 11 residues long. Germline lookup yields CDR1 SEHNR and CDR2 FQNEAQ (reference sequence). CDR3 residues: CASSGGDIGNF. For the CDR3, the DNA is TGTGCCAGCAGCGGGGGGGACATAGGCAACTTC.

This clone was observed a single time. The gene calls are TRBV19 and TRBJ1-1; no reliable D call. This CDR3 spans 15 amino acids. Germline V gene sequence: CDR1 LNHDA, CDR2 SQIVND (reference sequence). V was cut by 7 bases and J by 6 bases, with 21 bases left in between. CDR3 protein: CASTILGTATPEAFF. DNA for the CDR3: TGTGCCAGTACCATACTAGGAACAGCCACCCCTGAAGCTTTCTTT.

The chain is built from TRBV6-5 and TRBJ1-6, with a possible D match to TRBD1 (6 bases). The CDR3 has 14 residues. Germline V gene data show CDR1 as MNHEY and CDR2 as SVGAGI. V lost 4 bases and J 6 bases, leaving 10 bases between the germline ends. CDR3 region: CASSSGVGNSPLHF. The CDR3 region has the DNA TGTGCCAGCAGTTCAGGGGTGGGTAATTCACCCCTCCACTTT.

CDR3 bases: TGTGCCAGCAGCGTAGCTCCGACAGGGGGCCGGTTCTACGAGCAGTACTTC. Protein: CASSVAPTGGRFYEQYF. The chain couples TRBV9 to TRBJ2-7; TRBD1 matches at 10 bases. Germline CDR1 SGDLS, CDR2 YYNGEE. The CDR3 loop spans 17 amino acids. Trimming removed 0 bases from V and 3 bases from J; junction bases left unmatched: 9.

The V call is TRBV5-6, the J call TRBJ1-1; tentative D call: TRBD1 (5 bases). V was cut by 2 bases and J by 3 bases, with 11 bases left in between. Looked up from germline, CDR1 is SGHDT and CDR2 is YYEEEE. The CDR3 is 14 amino acids. CDR3 nucleotides: TGTGCCAGCAGCTTACTTGACAGAGACACTGAAGCTTTCTTT. Encoded protein: CASSLLDRDTEAFF.